What follows are 7 T cell receptor beta chains derived from one specimen sequenced in a study of PD-L1 blockade in urothelial cancer. Sequencing was performed with immunoSEQ multiplex PCR; in TCRdb, only in-frame clones are kept and a portion is missing. The sample carries roughly 32,000 clones, more than 65% recorded once. The sample in question was PBMCs, obtained around atezolizumab (anti-PD-L1) treatment. Receptor source: a man aged 60 to 75 with urothelial cancer.

The J gene is TRBJ1-2, the V gene TRBV2; tentatively, D is TRBD1 (6 bases). CDR1 is SNHLY and CDR2 is FYNNEI in the germline V gene. V was clipped by 2 bases and J by 8 bases, with 9 bases between them. This CDR3 comprises 12 residues. For the CDR3, the DNA is TGTGCCAGCAGTGAAACAGGGCGAGGCTACACCTTC. Translating it yields CASSETGRGYTF. Based on the CDR3 plus reference TRBV2 and TRBJ1-2, the full variable domain is EPEVTQTPSHQVTQMGQEVILRCVPISNHLYFYWYRQILGQKVEFLVSFYNNEISEKSEIFDDQFSVERPDGSNFTLKIRSTKLEDSAMYFCASSETGRGYTFGSGTRLTVV.

The chain joins TRBV4-2 to TRBJ2-5; 14 bases map to TRBD2. Germline values: CDR1 LGHNA, CDR2 YNFKEQ. The CDR3 is 18 residues long. V lost 4 bases, J lost 3 bases, and 10 bases stayed unmatched. CDR3 in DNA: TGTGCCAGCAGCCCCCTCTATACGACTAGCGGGGGGGAAGAGACCCAGTACTTC. It encodes CASSPLYTTSGGEETQYF.

The genes are TRBV19 and TRBJ2-7; 7 bases are a match to TRBD2. The trim removed 3 bases at V and 0 bases at J, leaving 5 bases unmatched. The CDR3 consists of 15 residues. Germline CDR1 and CDR2: LNHDA and SQIVND (reference sequence). The CDR3 coding sequence is TGTGCCAGTAGTATCCGTCTAGCGGCCTCCTACGAGCAGTACTTC. This sequence encodes CASSIRLAASYEQYF.

In this sample, this clone turned up a few times. The CDR3: CASSRQVSGNTIYF. The CDR3 DNA reads TGTGCCAGTTCCCGACAGGTCTCTGGAAACACCATATATTTT. This chain links TRBV19 with TRBJ1-3; possibly TRBD1 for D (6 bases). The V and J ends lost 8 bases and 0 bases respectively, with 11 bases between them. This CDR3 contains 14 residues. Germline CDR1 reads LNHDA; CDR2 reads SQIVND (reference sequence).

This chain uses TRBV21-1 with TRBJ2-7; no check of the table's D call, TRBD2, against the DNA was made. TRBV21-1 is deemed a pseudogene. CDR3 size: 16 residues. The CDR3 coding sequence is TGTGCCAGCAGCAAAGCGAATTTAGAGGTTTTAGCTTGGCAGTACTTC. Translating gives CASSKANLEVLAWQYF.

This chain connects TRBV5-4 to TRBJ2-7, with 8 bases that match TRBD1. The J segment lost 7 bases and the V segment lost 4 bases, leaving 10 bases of the junction unmatched. The germline CDR1 and CDR2 sequences are SGHNT and YYREEE (reference sequence). The CDR3 runs 14 residues. Written as DNA, the CDR3 is TGTGCCAGCAGCCCCAGGACAGGGATTACGGAGCAGTACTTC. This gives the protein CASSPRTGITEQYF. The full variable domain, completed using reference TRBV5-4 and TRBJ2-7, is ETGVTQSPTHLIKTRGQQVTLRCSSQSGHNTVSWYQQALGQGPQFIFQYYREEENGRGNFPPRFSGLQFPNYSSELNVNALELDDSALYLCASSPRTGITEQYFGPGTRLTVT.

This chain joins TRBV30 and TRBJ1-2; the D is unclear. The CDR3 runs 12 residues. Germline CDR1 is GTSNPN and CDR2 is SVGIG (reference sequence). CDR3 nucleotides: TGTGCAACCGGCCGGGAGGAGTATGGCTACACCTTC. Translated: CATGREEYGYTF.